A selection of T cell receptor beta chains follows, all from one sample in a study of PD-1 blockade in mismatch repair-deficient tumors. Repertoires were generated with immunoSEQ multiplex PCR, while TCRdb's copy carries only in-frame clones and drops some. The table includes approximately 50,000 clones, over 65% detected once. The source material was peripheral blood, sampled 4 weeks after starting pembrolizumab. The receptors originated from an adult with mismatch repair-deficient cancer. Each CDR3 is given with its conserved first and last residue. The D gene is left open where the match is weak. Size is stated for part of the rows, as once, few or many counts, or as a class when the clone is expanded.

TRBV6-5	TRBJ2-5	-	-	TGTGCCAGCAGTTACGGGGTTTCTGGGGAGACCCAGTACTTC	CASSYGVSGETQYF
TRBV9	TRBJ2-1	-	-	TGTGCCAGCAGCGTAGGTGGAGGGGCAGGGGGGAATGAGCAGTTCTTC	CASSVGGGAGGNEQFF
TRBV7-2	TRBJ2-7	-	TRBD2	TGTGCCAGCGGATTAGCGGGAGGAACCTACGAGCAGTACTTC	CASGLAGGTYEQYF
TRBV5-1	TRBJ2-1	-	TRBD2	TGCGCCAGCAGCTTGGGTAGCGGGGGACTCTACAATGAGCAGTTCTTC	CASSLGSGGLYNEQFF
TRBV30	TRBJ2-2	once	TRBD1	TGTGCCTGGAGTACAACAGGGGGGATCGGCGGGGAGCTGTTTTTT	CAWSTTGGIGGELFF
TRBV11-2	TRBJ1-3	-	-	TGTGCCAGCAGCCCAAGACAGGTTGGAAACACCATATATTTT	CASSPRQVGNTIYF
TRBV11-2	TRBJ1-5	-	TRBD1	TGTGCCAGCAGCTTAGAGGGGACAGAAGATCAGCCCCAGCATTTT	CASSLEGTEDQPQHF
TRBV5-5	TRBJ2-5	-	-	TGTGCCAGCAGCTTGGCACCTAAGTACCAAGAGACCCAGTACTTC	CASSLAPKYQETQYF
TRBV5-8	TRBJ2-5	once	TRBD2	TGTGCCAGCAGCTCCGGACTAGCTCGATCTTGGGACGAGACCCAGTACTTC	CASSSGLARSWDETQYF
TRBV19	TRBJ1-1	-	-	TGTGCCAGTAGTATCCAGGGGTATGGCACTGAAGCTTTCTTT	CASSIQGYGTEAFF
TRBV7-8	TRBJ2-1	-	-	TGTGCCAGCCTCGATTTAGGGGGGGAGGGATGGAATGAGCAGTTCTTC	CASLDLGGEGWNEQFF
TRBV7-9	TRBJ2-4	-	-	TGTGCCAGCAGCTTACGGGAGACGGAGAGTGGGTTTGGAAACATTCAGTACTTC	CASSLRETESGFGNIQYF
TRBV7-2	TRBJ2-1	-	-	TGTGCCAGCAGCCCCGCGGGACTCAAGGGCAATGAGCAGTTCTTC	CASSPAGLKGNEQFF
TRBV11-2	TRBJ2-3	-	TRBD1	TGTGCCAGCAGCCCCCGACAGGGCGTCACAGATACGCAGTATTTT	CASSPRQGVTDTQYF
TRBV28	TRBJ1-5	-	-	TGTGCCAGCAGTTTACTAGACGGCAATCAGCCCCAGCATTTT	CASSLLDGNQPQHF
TRBV5-4	TRBJ1-2	-	TRBD1	TGTGCCAGCAGCTCCTGGGGATGGACAGGAGGCTCGGATGGCTACACCTTC	CASSSWGWTGGSDGYTF
TRBV13	TRBJ2-3	once	-	TGTGCCAGCAGCTTACGGATGCCTACAGATACGCAGTATTTT	CASSLRMPTDTQYF
TRBV9	TRBJ1-2	-	TRBD1	TGTGCCAGCAGCGAGAAGGGGGCGCCAAACTATGGCTACACCTTC	CASSEKGAPNYGYTF
TRBV5-4	TRBJ2-5	-	TRBD2	TGTGCCAGCACCATAGCGGGAGGGCGAGCAGAGACCCAGTACTTC	CASTIAGGRAETQYF
TRBV27	TRBJ1-2	few	-	TGTGCCAGCAGCAACGTTGGGAACCTGGGAGATGGCTACACCTTC	CASSNVGNLGDGYTF
TRBV12-5	TRBJ1-2	once	-	TGTGCTAGTGGTTTGGGGGCCTCAATCTATGGCTACACCTTC	CASGLGASIYGYTF
TRBV7-8	TRBJ1-3	-	-	TGTGCCAGCAGCTTAGCCCCCCAATGGTCCGGAAACACCATATATTTT	CASSLAPQWSGNTIYF
TRBV27	TRBJ1-5	-	-	TGTGCCAGCCCCAAGGTGGGCAGGCCCTACAATCAGCCCCAGCATTTT	CASPKVGRPYNQPQHF
TRBV5-8	TRBJ2-7	-	TRBD1	TGTGCCAGCAGCTTCATCGGGACAGGGACAAGCGAGCAGTACTTC	CASSFIGTGTSEQYF
TRBV30	TRBJ1-2	-	-	TGTGCCTGGAGAGAACGGAACTATGGCTACACCTTC	CAWRERNYGYTF
TRBV14	TRBJ2-3	-	TRBD1	TGTGCCAGCAGCCAACGGACAGGACAGAGCACAGATACGCAGTATTTT	CASSQRTGQSTDTQYF
TRBV10-3	TRBJ1-2	-	TRBD1	TGTGCCATACGGACAGGGGTTGGCTACACCTTC	CAIRTGVGYTF
TRBV7-6	TRBJ1-1	few	-	TGTGCCAGCAGCCCCATGGGCCTCAACACTGAAGCTTTCTTT	CASSPMGLNTEAFF
TRBV11-2	TRBJ2-1	-	-	TGTGCCAGCAGCTACGGGACTCAATCCTACAATGAGCAGTTCTTC	CASSYGTQSYNEQFF
TRBV5-4	TRBJ2-1	-	-	TGTGCCAGCAGAGGGGCCCAGAGGGGCGATGAGCAGTTCTTC	CASRGAQRGDEQFF
TRBV18	TRBJ2-2	-	-	TGTGCCAGCTCACCACCAGGGACGAACACCGGGGAGCTGTTTTTT	CASSPPGTNTGELFF
TRBV15	TRBJ1-3	-	-	TGTGCCACCAGCAGAGTCTATGCGGCAGGGTCCGGAAACACCATATATTTT	CATSRVYAAGSGNTIYF
TRBV19	TRBJ2-7	-	TRBD2	TGTGCCAGTAGTATCCTAGCGGGAGGCTACGAGCAGTACTTC	CASSILAGGYEQYF
TRBV4-1	TRBJ2-1	once	-	TGCGCCAGCAGCCAAGATACACACTACAATGAGCAGTTCTTC	CASSQDTHYNEQFF
TRBV19	TRBJ1-4	-	-	TGTGCCAGTAGTATATCGGGGGTTTATCTGTTTTTT	CASSISGVYLFF
TRBV5-1	TRBJ2-5	-	-	TGCGCCAGCAGCCTTAGGGGAAGTGAGACCCAGTACTTC	CASSLRGSETQYF
TRBV18	TRBJ1-1	-	-	TGTGCCAGCTCACCAATCATTTGGGGGAACACTGAAGCTTTCTTT	CASSPIIWGNTEAFF
TRBV5-4	TRBJ2-2	few	TRBD1	TGTGCCAGCAGACAGGGGGTGACTAACACCGGGGAGCTGTTTTTT	CASRQGVTNTGELFF
TRBV27	TRBJ2-5	-	-	TGTGCCAGCGGACGCGGGACAGCCCAAGAGACCCAGTACTTC	CASGRGTAQETQYF
TRBV9	TRBJ2-1	-	-	TGTGCCAGCAGCGAAGGAGCGGAGAACTACAATGAGCAGTTCTTC	CASSEGAENYNEQFF
TRBV19	TRBJ2-1	-	TRBD2	TGTGCCACCTCCTCCTACCCCGGGACTAGCGGCTCGTCAAGCTCCTACAATGAGCAGTTCTTC	CATSSYPGTSGSSSSYNEQFF
TRBV11-3	TRBJ2-3	once	TRBD2	TGTGCCAGCAGCTTAGGCGGGAGCCTCACAGATACGCAGTATTTT	CASSLGGSLTDTQYF
TRBV12-5	TRBJ1-1	-	-	TGTGCTAGTGGTTTGGCCAGGGTGAACACTGAAGCTTTCTTT	CASGLARVNTEAFF
TRBV11-2	TRBJ2-7	-	-	TGTGCCCCCGGGGAGAGCTCCTACGAGCAGTACTTC	CAPGESSYEQYF
TRBV14	TRBJ2-1	few	-	TGTGCCAGCAGCCAAGGAGGGCCGTACAATGAGCAGTTCTTC	CASSQGGPYNEQFF
TRBV9	TRBJ2-1	-	-	TGTGCCAGCAGCGTACGGGTTAGTGGGAGAATTAATGAGCAGTTCTTC	CASSVRVSGRINEQFF
TRBV6-5	TRBJ2-1	-	-	TGTGCCAGCAGTTATCCAGCGGGACAGGATGAGCAGTTCTTC	CASSYPAGQDEQFF
TRBV5-1	TRBJ2-1	few	-	TGCGCCAGCAGCTTGGGCAATGAGCAGTTCTTC	CASSLGNEQFF
TRBV7-9	TRBJ1-2	-	-	TGTGCCAGCAGCTTAGACTTATATGGCTACACCTTC	CASSLDLYGYTF
TRBV11-2	TRBJ2-1	-	-	TGTGCCAGCAGCTTAGGAGGGACCCAGGGGTTCTTC	CASSLGGTQGFF